The clone carrying this T cell receptor (beta chain) has a count of ten or more. This sample stems from a study of low-dose radiotherapy and immunotherapy resistance in tumors. The time point denotes: after trial treatment. Stated treatment: LDRT plus nivolumab, ipilimumab, low-dose cyclophosphamide and aspirin (RACIN trial). The patients who were eligible all carried advanced solid tumors that lacked tumor-infiltrating lymphocytes, meaning the tumors were TIL-negative. First-strand cDNA relied on TRAV- and TRBV-specific primers spanning alpha and beta chains. TCRs were put through approximately 20 PCR cycles of amplification with Phusion. A constant-region primer and the V-primer adapter served as the primer pair. One entry per CDR3 protein results from TCRdb running MiXCR on the reads. Among about 30,000 distinct CDR3 sequences listed, approximately 49% were seen once. Trimming pared 8 bases from V and 7 bases from J, leaving 17 bases between. Per the germline V gene, CDR1 is SGHTA and CDR2 is FQGTGA. This CDR3 has 14 residues.

Sample: PBMCs, taken after low-dose radiotherapy plus immunotherapy. The gene calls are TRBV7-3 and TRBJ2-2; D unclear. This TCR was recovered from a male donor with gallbladder cancer. CDR3 DNA: TGTGCCAGCGCCCCCTCCCGCGGAAACGGGGAGCTGTTTTTT. It codes for CASAPSRGNGELFF.